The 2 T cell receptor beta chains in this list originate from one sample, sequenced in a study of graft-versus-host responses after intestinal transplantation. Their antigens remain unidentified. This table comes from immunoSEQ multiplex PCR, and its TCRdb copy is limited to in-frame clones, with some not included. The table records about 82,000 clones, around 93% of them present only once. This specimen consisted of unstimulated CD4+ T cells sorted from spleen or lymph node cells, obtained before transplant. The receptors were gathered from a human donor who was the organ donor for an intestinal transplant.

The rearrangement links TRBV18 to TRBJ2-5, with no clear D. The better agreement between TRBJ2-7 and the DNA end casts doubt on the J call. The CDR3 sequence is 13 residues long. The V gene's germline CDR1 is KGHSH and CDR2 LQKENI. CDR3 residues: CASSPGSHYEQYF. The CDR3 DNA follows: TGTGCCAGCTCACCAGGGTCTCACTACGAGCAGTACTTC.

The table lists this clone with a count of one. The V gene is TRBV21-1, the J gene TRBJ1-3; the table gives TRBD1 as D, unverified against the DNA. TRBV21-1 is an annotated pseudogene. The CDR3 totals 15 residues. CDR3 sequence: CASSKGTGGGNTIYF. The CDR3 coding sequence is TGTGCCAGCAGCAAAGGGACAGGGGGTGGAAACACCATATATTTT.